This T cell receptor beta chain comes out of a study of blood T cell repertoires in COVID-19. Study-wide background: The study drew acute and convalescent COVID-19 samples from the United States, Italy and Spain.

The length of the CDR3 is 16 residues. Germline V lookup: CDR1 MGHRA, CDR2 YSYEKL. V was pared by 5 bases and J by 2 bases, with 16 bases between. In the source study's methods: The assay estimated nucleated cells by amplifying reference gene primers. The table came from immunoSEQ multiplex PCR; TCRdb's copy has only in-frame clones and leaves some out. V and J calls and clone size are given by that table; D and trimming were obtained from the DNA. The top ten clones hold under 35% of a sample with 65,000 to 80,000 clones, 82% of them seen once. In its sample, this clone ranks as medium-sized. V and J are TRBV4-1 and TRBJ1-3, with D perhaps matching TRBD1 (5 bases). Sequencing was performed on peripheral blood. The sequence derives from a human donor in a cohort sampled during active COVID-19. CDR3 sequence: CASSYNRQGPGNTIYF. CDR3 coding DNA: TGCGCCAGCAGCTACAACAGGCAGGGCCCTGGAAACACCATATATTTT.